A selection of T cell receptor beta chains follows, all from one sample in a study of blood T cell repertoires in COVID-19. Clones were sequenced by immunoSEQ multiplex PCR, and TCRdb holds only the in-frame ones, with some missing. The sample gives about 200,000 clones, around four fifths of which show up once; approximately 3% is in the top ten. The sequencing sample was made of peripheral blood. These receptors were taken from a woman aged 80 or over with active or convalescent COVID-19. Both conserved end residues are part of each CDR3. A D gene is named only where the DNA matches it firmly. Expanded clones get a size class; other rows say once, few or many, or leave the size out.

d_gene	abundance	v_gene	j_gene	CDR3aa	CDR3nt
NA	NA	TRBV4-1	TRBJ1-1	CASSQSVNTEAFF	TGCGCCAGCAGCCAATCCGTGAACACTGAAGCTTTCTTT
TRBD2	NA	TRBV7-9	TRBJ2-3	CASSSTGTSGGPHTDTQYF	TGTGCCAGCAGTTCTACCGGGACTAGCGGGGGGCCTCACACAGATACGCAGTATTTT
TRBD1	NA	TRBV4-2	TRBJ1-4	CASSQGGLGTVNEKLFF	TGTGCCAGCAGCCAAGGGGGCCTCGGGACAGTTAATGAAAAACTGTTTTTT
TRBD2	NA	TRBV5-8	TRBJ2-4	CASSLRAGGPLQYF	TGTGCCAGCAGCTTGAGGGCGGGGGGGCCCCTTCAGTACTTC
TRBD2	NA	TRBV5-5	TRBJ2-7	CASSSSGTGRMKQYF	TGTGCCAGCAGCTCATCCGGGACCGGGAGGATGAAGCAGTACTTC
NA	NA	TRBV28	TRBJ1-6	CASSLSTGFGSPLHF	TGTGCCAGCAGTTTATCAACAGGGTTTGGTTCACCCCTCCACTTT
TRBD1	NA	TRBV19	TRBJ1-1	CASRTDRLAEAFF	TGTGCCAGTAGGACGGACAGGCTCGCTGAAGCTTTCTTT
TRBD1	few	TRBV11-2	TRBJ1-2	CASSTGGHYGYTF	TGTGCCAGCAGCACAGGGGGCCACTATGGCTACACCTTC
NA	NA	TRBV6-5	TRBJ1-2	CASSRDGNYGYTF	TGTGCCAGCAGTCGTGACGGGAACTATGGCTACACCTTC
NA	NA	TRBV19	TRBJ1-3	CASSIRVSSGNTIYF	TGTGCCAGTAGTATTCGTGTGAGCTCTGGAAACACCATATATTTT
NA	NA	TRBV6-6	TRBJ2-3	CASSYRSGTGWGTQYF	TGTGCCAGCAGTTACAGGTCGGGAACAGGGTGGGGTACGCAGTATTTT
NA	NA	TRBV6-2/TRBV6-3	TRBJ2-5	CASSYRGLTYQETQYF	TGTGCCAGCAGTTACCGGGGACTCACGTACCAAGAGACCCAGTACTTC
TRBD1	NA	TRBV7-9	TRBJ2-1	CASSPGQGFYNEQFF	TGTGCCAGCAGCCCGGGACAGGGGTTCTACAATGAGCAGTTCTTC
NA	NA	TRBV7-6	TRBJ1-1	CASSLGDMNTEAFF	TGTGCCAGCAGCTTAGGAGACATGAACACTGAAGCTTTCTTT
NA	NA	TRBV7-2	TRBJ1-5	CASSPVGGDLTQHF	TGTGCCAGCAGCCCCGTTGGGGGCGATCTTACCCAGCATTTT
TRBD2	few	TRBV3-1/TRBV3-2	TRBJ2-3	CASSPSGGHRGDTQYF	TGTGCCAGCAGCCCTAGCGGGGGGCACCGCGGAGATACGCAGTATTTT
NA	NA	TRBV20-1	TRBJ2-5	CSATHGETQYF	TGCAGTGCTACCCACGGGGAGACCCAGTACTTC
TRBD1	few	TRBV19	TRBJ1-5	CASSLTGPNQPQHF	TGTGCCAGTAGTTTGACAGGGCCCAATCAGCCCCAGCATTTT
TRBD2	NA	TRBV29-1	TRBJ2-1	CSASGGAAYNEQFF	TGCAGCGCAAGCGGGGGGGCGGCCTACAATGAGCAGTTCTTC
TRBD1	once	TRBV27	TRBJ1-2	CASSPGTGSNYGYTF	TGTGCCAGCAGCCCCGGGACAGGATCTAACTATGGCTACACCTTC
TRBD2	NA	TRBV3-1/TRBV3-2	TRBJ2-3	CASSQRTSGGGGDTQYF	TGTGCCAGCAGCCAAAGGACTAGCGGGGGAGGGGGAGATACGCAGTATTTT
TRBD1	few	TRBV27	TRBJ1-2	CASTETGNVMGYTF	TGTGCCAGCACCGAGACAGGGAACGTTATGGGCTACACCTTC
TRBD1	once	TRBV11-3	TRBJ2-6	CASSLQGAAGANVLTF	TGTGCCAGCAGCTTACAGGGGGCTGCTGGGGCCAACGTCCTGACTTTC
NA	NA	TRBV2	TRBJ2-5	CASSEGPETQYF	TGTGCCAGCAGTGAAGGGCCGGAGACCCAGTACTTC